Listed here are 13 T cell receptor beta chains from one sample, sequenced in a study of cytomegalovirus exposure and HLA in healthy donors. Both 60 Vbeta primers and 13 Jbeta primers went into the PCR. Some clones are missing from TCRdb's copy, which holds only in-frame ones; the method was immunoSEQ multiplex PCR. The table shows 96,000 or so clones, with 65% to 85% occurring only once. Sequencing was performed on PBMCs. These receptors were collected from a woman in her seventies in good health and CMV-seropositive.

The rearrangement joins TRBV7-9 to TRBJ2-7; perhaps TRBD2 as D (6 bases). Per germline, CDR1 SEHNR and CDR2 FQNEAQ (reference sequence). V lost 5 bases to trimming and J lost 3 bases, with 14 bases between them. The CDR3 has 14 amino acids. This CDR3 is CASSTPGLRYEQYF. In DNA, the CDR3 is TGTGCCAGCAGCACGCCGGGACTCCGCTACGAGCAGTACTTC.

V gene TRBV7-8 combines with J gene TRBJ2-1, with TRBD2 matching 9 bases. Germline V lookup: CDR1 SGHVS, CDR2 FQNEAQ. V lost 5 bases, J lost 8 bases, and 10 bases stayed unmatched. The CDR3 is 15 amino acids. CDR3 sequence reads: CASSNLAGSLDEQFF. CDR3 sequence (DNA): TGTGCCAGCAGCAACCTAGCGGGATCCCTCGATGAGCAGTTCTTC. Supplemented by reference TRBV7-8 and TRBJ2-1, the full variable domain reads GAGVSQSPRYKVAKRGQDVALRCDPISGHVSLFWYQQALGQGPEFLTYFQNEAQLDKSGLPSDRFFAERPEGSVSTLKIQRTQQEDSAVYLCASSNLAGSLDEQFFGPGTRLTVL.

The V gene is TRBV7-9, the J gene TRBJ2-5; D call uncertain. CDR1 is SEHNR, CDR2 FQNEAQ, per germline (reference sequence). V was cut by 4 bases and J by 0 bases, with 9 bases left in between. CDR3 length equals 14 residues. The CDR3 sequence is CASSSTQYQETQYF. The CDR3 DNA reads as TGTGCCAGCAGCTCGACACAGTACCAAGAGACCCAGTACTTC.

This sequence joins TRBV5-1 and TRBJ2-3; 13 nucleotides line up with TRBD2. CDR3 length: 15 amino acids. After removal of 4 bases from V and 6 bases from J, the junction contained 5 bases not matched to a gene. Per the germline V gene, CDR1 is SGHRS and CDR2 is YFSETQ. This chain's CDR3 is CASSTSGGAWDTQYF. The DNA for the CDR3 is TGCGCCAGCAGCACTAGCGGGGGGGCCTGGGATACGCAGTATTTT.

CDR3 nucleotides: TGCGCCAGCAGCTTGGCCGGAGAGGGAACGGACACCATATATTTT. It is translated as CASSLAGEGTDTIYF. The chain has TRBV5-1 and TRBJ1-3; D remains unclear. The CDR3 is made up of 15 amino acids. Germline-derived CDR1 and CDR2 are SGHRS and YFSETQ. V was pared by 0 bases and J by 8 bases, with 15 bases between.

This clone was counted only a few times. Other DNA sequences within the sample encode an identical CDR3. V and J are TRBV5-5 and TRBJ2-5, with D uncertain. This CDR3 spans 13 amino acids. The V end lost 0 bases, the J end lost 1 base, and 4 bases lay between the germline ends. The V gene's germline CDR1 is SGHKS and CDR2 YYEKEE (reference sequence). The CDR3 region is CASSLASQETQYF. The CDR3 DNA reads as TGTGCCAGCAGCTTGGCATCCCAAGAGACCCAGTACTTC.

The V call is TRBV9, the J call TRBJ1-4, with 9 nucleotides matching TRBD1. The V gene's germline CDR1 is SGDLS and CDR2 YYNGEE. Trimming cost V 4 bases and J 6 bases; bases outside gene matches: 13. The CDR3 has 17 amino acids. The CDR3 coding sequence is TGTGCCAGCAGCCCCCGGGACAGGGCCCCAGTATATGAAAAACTGTTTTTT. Its translation: CASSPRDRAPVYEKLFF.

The chain recombines TRBV4-1 with TRBJ1-1; D is uncertain. The CDR3 totals 11 residues. In germline, CDR1 is MGHRA, CDR2 YSYEKL. V lost 4 bases and J 3 bases, leaving 3 bases between the germline ends. The CDR3 protein is CASSRDTEAFF. DNA of the CDR3: TGCGCCAGCAGCCGAGACACTGAAGCTTTCTTT.

The chain joins TRBV9 to TRBJ2-2; perhaps TRBD1 as D (6 bases). Deletions cut 0 bases from V and 3 bases from J, with 12 bases between. CDR3 length: 16 amino acids. Germline V CDR1 and CDR2: SGDLS, YYNGEE. CDR3 nucleotide sequence: TGTGCCAGCAGCGTAGGCGGTTACAGGGACACCGGGGAGCTGTTTTTT. Amino acid sequence: CASSVGGYRDTGELFF. Full variable domain (remainder filled in from reference TRBV9 and TRBJ2-2): DSGVTQTPKHLITATGQRVTLRCSPRSGDLSVYWYQQSLDQGLQFLIQYYNGEERAKGNILERFSAQQFPDLHSELNLSSLELGDSALYFCASSVGGYRDTGELFFGEGSRLTVL.

This sequence joins TRBV11-3 and TRBJ2-3; possibly TRBD2 for D (5 bases). The V gene lost 4 bases and the J gene lost 5 bases, with 13 bases spanning the gap. Looked up from germline, CDR1 is SGHNT and CDR2 is YENEEA. The CDR3 length is 14 residues. The CDR3 sequence is CASSSDYGGDTQYF. The CDR3 DNA sequence: TGTGCCAGCAGCTCCGACTATGGAGGAGATACGCAGTATTTT.

This clone turned up a few times. The chain carries TRBV5-1 and TRBJ2-7; TRBD2 matches at 9 bases. The junction had 5 bases not matched to a gene; V was cut back by 1 base and J by 3 bases. The CDR3 contains 15 residues. Germline V gene sequence: CDR1 SGHRS, CDR2 YFSETQ. CDR3 DNA sequence: TGCGCCAGCAGCTTGTTCGGGACTAGCCTCTACGAGCAGTACTTC. Its translation is CASSLFGTSLYEQYF.

This clone was seen just once. CDR3 loop: CASSLGQGLTEAFF. The CDR3 DNA reads TGTGCCAGCAGCTTAGGACAGGGTCTTACTGAAGCTTTCTTT. This sequence joins TRBV7-9 and TRBJ1-1, with 7 bases lining up with TRBD1. This CDR3 has 14 amino acids. The J segment lost 5 bases and the V segment lost 1 base, leaving 4 bases of the junction unmatched. Per germline, CDR1 SEHNR and CDR2 FQNEAQ (reference sequence). The whole variable domain, filled in from reference TRBV7-9 and TRBJ1-1, reads DTGVSQNPRHKITKRGQNVTFRCDPISEHNRLYWYRQTLGQGPEFLTYFQNEAQLEKSRLLSDRFSAERPKGSFSTLEIQRTEQGDSAMYLCASSLGQGLTEAFFGQGTRLTVV.

The chain is built from TRBV27 and TRBJ2-1; TRBD1 is a possible D gene (5 bases). CDR1 is MNHEY, CDR2 SMNVEV, per germline (reference sequence). This CDR3 has 16 residues. Trimming took off 1 base at V and 0 bases at J, with 10 bases between the two ends. DNA of the CDR3: TGTGCCAGCAGTTTATTGTGGGGCGACTCCTACAATGAGCAGTTCTTC. Amino acids: CASSLLWGDSYNEQFF.